The present T cell receptor beta chain was sequenced within a study of identifying expanded T cells in peripheral blood. Points from the study as a whole: Over approximately two and four weeks, about 17 and 20 clones changed, versus 1.2 between replicates. Across healthy donors, higher total template counts meant significantly greater two-week count variance.

Healthy donors had no documented immune events, such as infections, while sampled. Generated by immunoSEQ multiplex PCR, the TCRdb table keeps only in-frame clones and is missing some. Of more than 50,000 clones detected, approximately 80% appear once; the ten largest clones hold approximately 17%. Germline V gives CDR1 LNHDA, CDR2 SQIVND (reference sequence). This CDR3 has 14 amino acids. Trimming at V came to 4 bases and at J to 6 bases, leaving 6 bases not matched to a gene. In regard to this clone: Antigen unknown.

The sample taken for sequencing was blood. The TCR originated in a person between 18 and 70 years old in good health. This sequence joins TRBV19 and TRBJ1-5; the match to TRBD1 covers 7 bases. In nucleotides, the CDR3 is TGTGCCAGTAGTACGAGACAGGGTAGTCAGCCCCAGCATTTT. Translated, it gives CASSTRQGSQPQHF.